This TCR beta chain was recorded in a study of T cell responses to AZD1222 COVID-19 vaccine. Study results and limitations: Among the donors, most were white British and more were female, and clonal diversity was possibly underestimated.

TCRdb's table, derived via immunoSEQ multiplex PCR, lists solely in-frame clones and lacks some. The sample gives 90,000 to 120,000 clones, about 94% of which show up once; under 2.5% is in the top ten. The CDR3 runs 14 residues. The germline V gene encodes CDR1 MNHEY and CDR2 SVGAGI. V shed 7 bases, J shed 7 bases, and the junction held 12 bases outside the gene matches. On this clone itself: Its antigen is unknown.

The V and J genes are TRBV6-5 and TRBJ1-1; 7 bases are shared with TRBD1. The sequence derives from an adult in good health. The sequencing here drew on peripheral blood, taken on day 0 of AZD1222 vaccination. CDR3 protein: CASNTVGTESEAFF. The CDR3 DNA sequence: TGTGCCAGCAACACCGTGGGGACAGAAAGTGAAGCTTTCTTT.